A single sample is the source of the 21 T cell receptor beta chains below, sequenced in a study of molecular identifiers for immune sequencing clone quantification. TCRdb used MiXCR to reprocess the PCR reads, holding one entry per CDR3 protein. The table has some 590,000 distinct CDR3 sequences, 25% seen once; the top ten hold 0.6% to 0.9%. Material: naive CD8+ T cells from blood, with Jurkat cell RNA spiked in. Subset: FACS-sorted CD8+CD4-CCR7+CD45RA+ naive T cells. These receptors were collected from a human donor in good health. Some libraries in this study had Jurkat cell RNA spiked in.

This clonotype was picked up a small number of times. The chain recombines TRBV6-6 with TRBJ2-5; 8 bases are shared with TRBD2. V shed 9 bases and J 4 bases; nucleotides not matched to a gene: 10. The V gene's germline CDR1 is MNHNY and CDR2 SVGAGI (reference sequence). The CDR3 is 14 amino acids. CDR3 sequence reads: CASVLAGFTETQYF. The CDR3 DNA reads as TGTGCCAGTGTGCTAGCGGGTTTTACAGAGACCCAGTACTTC.

This chain links TRBV19 with TRBJ2-2; D gene unclear. V lost 2 bases and J lost 3, with 7 bases in between. There are 14 residues in the CDR3. From germline, CDR1 is LNHDA and CDR2 SQIVND (reference sequence). This chain's CDR3 is CASSILVDTGELFF. The CDR3 DNA is TGTGCCAGTAGTATATTAGTGGACACCGGGGAGCTGTTTTTT.

The sample holds many counts of this clonotype. This sequence joins TRBV28 and TRBJ2-3, with 8 bases lining up with TRBD1. This CDR3 comprises 14 residues. Trimming took 6 bases from V and 3 from J; bases not matched to a gene: 5. Germline-derived CDR1 and CDR2 are MDHEN and SYDVKM. The CDR3 reads CASSHRGLTDTQYF. CDR3 coding DNA: TGTGCCAGCAGCCACAGGGGGTTAACAGATACGCAGTATTTT.

This sequence joins TRBV5-6 and TRBJ2-7; D tentatively fits TRBD1 or TRBD2 (5 bases each). The V gene's germline CDR1 is SGHDT and CDR2 YYEEEE. V lost 2 bases and J 5 bases, leaving 14 bases between the germline ends. This CDR3 comprises 14 residues. The CDR3 protein is CASSLEGLVDEQYF. In DNA form, the CDR3 reads TGTGCCAGCAGCTTAGAGGGGCTAGTAGACGAGCAGTACTTC.

Worth noting for this clonotype: Mismatch with germline at one junction end may stem from a read error. The rearrangement joins TRBV13 to TRBJ1-1, with 9 bases aligning to TRBD1. The CDR3 is 15 residues long. The germline CDR1 and CDR2 sequences are PRHDT and FYEKMQ (reference sequence). CDR3 loop: CAGSTGTGNGPEAFF. The CDR3 DNA reads TGTGCCGGCAGCACAGGGACAGGGAACGGCCCTGAAGCTTTCTTT.

There are many counts of this clonotype. J is TRBJ1-6 and V is TRBV5-4, with D unclear. With 4 bases removed from V and 7 bases from J, the gap between germline ends came to 9 bases. CDR3 length equals 13 residues. The germline gives CDR1 SGHNT, CDR2 YYREEE (reference sequence). CDR3 region: CASSPYLNSPLHF. The CDR3 DNA reads TGTGCCAGCAGCCCGTATTTGAATTCACCCCTCCACTTT.

About this clonotype: A much larger clone lies a single base off, so this may be a read error. The chain joins TRBV7-6 to TRBJ2-5; D unclear. V lost 7 bases and J lost 5, with 17 bases in between. The CDR3 spans 14 residues. The germline CDR1 and CDR2 sequences are SGHVS and FNYEAQ. CDR3 region: CASNLRPCQETQYF. The CDR3 DNA follows: TGTGCCAGCAACCTTCGACCCTGTCAGGAGACCCAGTACTTC.

This clonotype was seen only a few times. One base away lies a much larger clone, so this may be a sequencing read error. The V call is TRBV4-3, the J call TRBJ2-7; 12 positions match TRBD2. This CDR3 has 16 amino acids. Germline-derived CDR1 and CDR2 are LGHNA and YSLEER. The CDR3 protein is CTSSQLLAGGPDEQYF. The CDR3 nucleotides read TGCACCAGCAGCCAGCTCCTAGCGGGAGGGCCTGACGAGCAGTACTTC.

This clonotype was detected many times. The gene calls are TRBV29-1 and TRBJ2-7; no definite D call. CDR1 and CDR2 from the germline V gene are SQVTM and ANQGSEA. Trimming pared 4 bases from V and 0 bases from J, leaving 7 bases between. The CDR3 spans 12 residues. The CDR3 DNA sequence: TGCAGCGTTGTACAGAGCTCCTACGAGCAGTACTTC. Its translation is CSVVQSSYEQYF.

In this sample, this clonotype turned up many times. The rearrangement links TRBV27 to TRBJ2-3; 9 nucleotides align to TRBD1. With V trimmed by 3 bases and J by 1 base, 11 bases remained unmatched. This CDR3 has 18 residues. Germline CDR1 is MNHEY and CDR2 is SMNVEV (reference sequence). The CDR3 loop is CASSLPQQGAAGTDTQYF. CDR3 nucleotides: TGTGCCAGCAGTTTGCCTCAACAGGGGGCGGCGGGCACAGATACGCAGTATTTT.

This clonotype came up many times. CDR3 nucleotides: TGTGCCAGCAGCTCCGGGACAGGTGCTCACTATGGCTACACCTTC. It specifies CASSSGTGAHYGYTF. The rearrangement links TRBV5-6 to TRBJ1-2; TRBD1 aligns across 8 bases. V lost 3 bases and J lost 3; bases outside the gene matches: 7. This CDR3 comprises 15 residues. Germline lookup yields CDR1 SGHDT and CDR2 YYEEEE.

Worth noting for this clonotype: An end of the junction does not agree with germline; a read error may underlie this. This chain connects TRBV4-2 to TRBJ2-7, with 7 bases identical to TRBD2. The length of the CDR3 is 16 residues. In germline, CDR1 is LGHNA, CDR2 YNFKEQ. CDR3 nucleotide sequence: TGTGCCGGCAGCCAAGAGTGGCGCCTAGCGGCCTACGAGCAGTACTTC. Protein: CAGSQEWRLAAYEQYF.

A remark on this clonotype: This may come from a read error, since a much larger clone is one base off. The rearrangement uses TRBV5-3 and TRBJ1-2; D possibly corresponds to TRBD1 (5 bases). TRBV5-3 is reported as an ORF; its role is uncertain. This CDR3 region has 18 residues. The V end lost 8 bases, the J end lost 1 base, and 27 bases lay between the germline ends. This CDR3 reads CASSTINLPGTDNYGYTF. The CDR3 DNA reads as TGTGCCAGCAGCACCATTAACTTGCCGGGGACCGATAACTATGGCTACACCTTC.

This clonotype was observed many times. The V gene is TRBV29-1, the J gene TRBJ2-6; either TRBD1 or TRBD2 may supply D (5 bases each). The CDR3 loop spans 15 amino acids. Trimming removed 3 bases at V and 0 bases at J, with 9 bases between. Per germline, CDR1 SQVTM and CDR2 ANQGSEA. The CDR3 DNA reads as TGCAGCGTTGAGGCAGGGAGCTCTGGGGCCAACGTCCTGACTTTC. This sequence encodes CSVEAGSSGANVLTF.

The gene calls are TRBV6-5 and TRBJ2-3, with D hard to call. The CDR3 length is 14 residues. Germline CDR1 and CDR2: MNHEY and SVGAGI. V dropped 1 base and J dropped 0 bases, with 5 bases sitting between them. The CDR3 reads CASSYYESTDTQYF. The CDR3, as DNA: TGTGCCAGCAGTTACTACGAAAGCACAGATACGCAGTATTTT.

The V call is TRBV18, the J call TRBJ2-1; a possible D gene is TRBD2 (5 bases). The CDR3 covers 12 residues. V was trimmed by 2 bases and J by 8 bases, leaving 7 bases between them. The germline V gene has CDR1 KGHSH and CDR2 LQKENI. In nucleotides, the CDR3 is TGTGCCAGCTCACCAATTAGCGATGAGCAGTTCTTC. This encodes CASSPISDEQFF.

Worth noting for this clonotype: Without the conserved terminal phenylalanine or tryptophan, this CDR3 likely stems from a read error. CDR3 residues: CASSQDWADRVRGYTI. The CDR3 DNA is TGCGCCAGCAGCCAAGATTGGGCGGACAGGGTTCGAGGCTACACCATC. The rearrangement uses TRBV4-3 and TRBJ1-2; 8 nucleotides align to TRBD1. Trimming removed 0 bases from V and 8 bases from J; junction bases left unmatched: 11. This CDR3 has 16 residues. CDR1 and CDR2 (germline): LGHNA, YSLEER.

V usage is TRBV4-3 and J usage is TRBJ2-7; TRBD1 aligns across 8 bases. CDR3 length equals 17 residues. From germline, CDR1 is LGHNA and CDR2 YSLEER. After removal of 0 bases from V and 1 base from J, the junction contained 8 bases not matched to a gene. As DNA, the CDR3 is TGCGCCAGCAGCCAAGACGGGACAGGAAGTTCTTCCTACGAGCAGTACTTC. Translated, it gives CASSQDGTGSSSYEQYF.

V gene TRBV12-3 or TRBV12-4 combines with J gene TRBJ1-5, with D uncertain. This CDR3 contains 15 residues. The V and J ends lost 4 bases and 6 bases respectively, with 16 bases between them. The CDR3 sequence: CASSWHVGRIQPQHF. CDR3 nucleotide sequence: TGTGCCAGCAGTTGGCACGTCGGGCGGATTCAGCCCCAGCATTTT.

This clonotype was found a few times. The CDR3 nucleotides read TGTGCCAGCAGCCCCACGGCCTCCCCTGAAGCTTTCTTT. Amino acids: CASSPTASPEAFF. The chain carries TRBV5-6 and TRBJ1-1; D ambiguous. Trimming pared 4 bases from V and 6 bases from J, leaving 13 bases between. Germline CDR1 is SGHDT and CDR2 is YYEEEE. CDR3 length equals 13 residues. Together with reference TRBV5-6 and TRBJ1-1, the CDR3 gives the full variable domain: DAGVTQSPTHLIKTRGQQVTLRCSPKSGHDTVSWYQQALGQGPQFIFQYYEEEERQRGNFPDRFSGHQFPNYSSELNVNALLLGDSALYLCASSPTASPEAFFGQGTRLTVV.

Many counts were recorded for this clonotype. The J gene is TRBJ2-3, the V gene TRBV20-1, with TRBD2 as a possible D gene (6 bases). Trimming cost V 2 bases and J 5 bases, with 11 bases left between them. Looked up from germline, CDR1 is DFQATT and CDR2 is SNEGSKA (reference sequence). CDR3 length equals 13 residues. The CDR3 spells CSARRIAEDTQYF. DNA for the CDR3: TGCAGTGCTAGACGGATAGCGGAAGATACGCAGTATTTT.